These 24 T cell receptor beta chains were sequenced from one sample in a study of shared clonotypes between healthy human individuals. Profiled with immunoSEQ multiplex PCR; TCRdb holds only in-frame clones, not every one. Of under 600,000 clones listed, about 96% are singletons. The sequenced material came from naive CD4+ T cells sorted from blood. Subset given: CD45RA+ positively selected. The origin of the receptors is a woman aged 25 to 45 in good health.

This chain uses TRBV6-1 with TRBJ2-7; 13 bases match TRBD2. The length of the CDR3 is 14 residues. Unmatched junction bases numbered 2, after V lost 2 bases and J lost 7 bases. Germline CDR1 MNHNS, CDR2 SASEGT. As DNA, the CDR3 is TGTGCCAGCAGTGAACAGGGACTAGCGGGGGAGCAGTACTTC. It encodes CASSEQGLAGEQYF.

The genes are TRBV2 and TRBJ2-7, with D perhaps TRBD1 (6 bases). Germline values: CDR1 SNHLY, CDR2 FYNNEI. The length of the CDR3 is 14 residues. V was trimmed by 6 bases and J by 1 base, leaving 13 bases between them. The CDR3 protein is CASRRTDSSYEQYF. CDR3 bases: TGTGCCAGCAGGAGGACAGATAGTTCCTACGAGCAGTACTTC.

This rearrangement joins TRBV28 to TRBJ2-7; D possibly corresponds to TRBD1 (6 bases). CDR1 and CDR2 (germline): MDHEN, SYDVKM. The V and J ends lost 5 bases and 3 bases respectively, with 14 bases between them. The CDR3 runs 14 residues. The CDR3 here is CASSPGTPRYEQYF. The CDR3 DNA sequence: TGTGCCAGCAGTCCCGGGACACCCCGCTACGAGCAGTACTTC. Using reference TRBV28 and TRBJ2-7 for the parts outside the CDR3, the full variable domain is DVKVTQSSRYLVKRTGEKVFLECVQDMDHENMFWYRQDPGLGLRLIYFSYDVKMKEKGDIPEGYSVSREKKERFSLILESASTNQTSMYLCASSPGTPRYEQYFGPGTRLTVT.

The J gene is TRBJ2-6, the V gene TRBV6-6; D remains unclear. The CDR3 has 15 residues. CDR1 is MNHNY, CDR2 SVGAGI, per germline (reference sequence). V lost 6 bases and J 0 bases, leaving 9 bases between the germline ends. CDR3 bases: TGTGCCAGCAGACAACTGATCTCTGGGGCCAACGTCCTGACTTTC. Translating it yields CASRQLISGANVLTF.

This sequence joins TRBV5-4 and TRBJ2-5; TRBD1 matches at 7 bases. Per germline, CDR1 SGHNT and CDR2 YYREEE (reference sequence). V shed 7 bases and J 1 base; nucleotides not matched to a gene: 13. This CDR3 has 16 residues. CDR3 in DNA: TGTGCCAGCCGCACCCTAGGGGGCCTGGGCCAAGAGACCCAGTACTTC. This gives the protein CASRTLGGLGQETQYF.

The chain couples TRBV28 to TRBJ2-3; TRBD2 might be the D (6 bases). Germline V gene sequence: CDR1 MDHEN, CDR2 SYDVKM. Trimming removed 3 bases from V and 0 bases from J, with 34 bases in between. CDR3 length equals 23 residues. The CDR3 sequence: CASSFDGGDLLAQIRQSTDTQYF. The CDR3 bases are TGTGCCAGCAGTTTCGACGGGGGAGACCTTTTAGCACAGATACGCCAGAGCACAGATACGCAGTATTTT.

The J gene is TRBJ2-7, the V gene TRBV6-4, with 7 bases identical to TRBD1. The CDR3 consists of 13 residues. The V gene's germline CDR1 is MRHNA and CDR2 SNTAGT. V dropped 6 bases and J dropped 6; count of bases not matched to a gene: 8. CDR3 in amino acids: CASRQDRDREQYF. The DNA of the CDR3 is TGTGCCAGCAGACAAGACAGGGATCGCGAGCAGTACTTC.

The chain is built from TRBV28 and TRBJ2-1, with 7 bases that match TRBD2. The CDR3 totals 13 residues. Germline CDR1 MDHEN, CDR2 SYDVKM. J was trimmed by 6 bases and V by 6 bases; bases with no gene match: 5. The CDR3 loop is CASRAGVGNEQFF. The DNA of the CDR3 is TGTGCCAGCAGGGCGGGAGTAGGCAATGAGCAGTTCTTC.

The V gene is TRBV15, the J gene TRBJ2-7, with TRBD1 matching 8 bases. CDR3 length: 15 residues. After removal of 3 bases from V and 2 bases from J, the junction contained 6 bases not matched to a gene. From germline, CDR1 is LNHNV and CDR2 YYDKDF (reference sequence). This CDR3 is CATSRPGTGAYEQYF. The CDR3 DNA reads TGTGCCACCAGCAGGCCTGGGACAGGAGCCTACGAGCAGTACTTC. Looking up the rest from reference TRBV15 and TRBJ2-7 gives the full variable domain: DAMVIQNPRYQVTQFGKPVTLSCSQTLNHNVMYWYQQKSSQAPKLLFHYYDKDFNNEADTPDNFQSRRPNTSFCFLDIRSPGLGDTAMYLCATSRPGTGAYEQYFGPGTRLTVT.

On this clone itself: The identical CDR3 is also encoded by other nucleotide sequences in the sample. The V call is TRBV5-1, the J call TRBJ1-3; possible D gene TRBD1, 6 bases. With 4 bases removed from V and 3 bases from J, the gap between germline ends came to 11 bases. Germline-derived CDR1 and CDR2 are SGHRS and YFSETQ. The CDR3 has 14 residues. This CDR3 reads CASSTGTSGNTIYF. CDR3 DNA: TGCGCCAGCAGCACCGGGACAAGTGGAAACACCATATATTTT.

The chain is built from TRBV5-1 and TRBJ2-7, with unresolved D. The CDR3 is 15 amino acids. Trimming took 1 base from V and 3 from J, leaving 14 bases between them. CDR1 is SGHRS and CDR2 is YFSETQ in the germline V gene. In DNA form, the CDR3 reads TGCGCCAGCAGCTTGATAGGTTCGGGTGGCTACGAGCAGTACTTC. Encoded protein: CASSLIGSGGYEQYF.

The rearrangement links TRBV19 to TRBJ2-2, with D unclear. CDR1 and CDR2 (germline): LNHDA, SQIVND (reference sequence). The CDR3 has 11 residues. Trimming pared 9 bases from V and 6 bases from J, leaving 8 bases between. CDR3 in amino acids: CARVESGELFF. CDR3 nucleotide sequence: TGTGCCAGGGTAGAGTCCGGGGAGCTGTTTTTT.

In regard to this clone: Germline is not matched at one junction end, which may reflect a read error. This rearrangement joins TRBV28 to TRBJ1-1, with TRBD1 identical over 7 bases. This CDR3 has 11 residues. The V gene's germline CDR1 is MDHEN and CDR2 SYDVKM. CDR3 sequence: CASSFLTGLKF. The CDR3 DNA sequence: TGTGCCAGCAGTTTTTTGACAGGGCTAAAATTT.

The J gene is TRBJ2-2, the V gene TRBV7-8; 7 bases match TRBD1. The CDR3 is 16 amino acids. CDR1 is SGHVS and CDR2 is FQNEAQ in the germline V gene. The V segment lost 5 bases and the J segment 0 bases; nucleotides outside the gene matches: 6. The CDR3 reads CASSGDRIANTGELFF. CDR3 nucleotides: TGTGCCAGCAGCGGGGACAGAATCGCGAACACCGGGGAGCTGTTTTTT.

This rearrangement joins TRBV6-1 to TRBJ2-3, with unresolved D. V shed 6 bases and J shed 11 bases, with 9 bases lying between them. This CDR3 spans 10 amino acids. Per the germline V gene, CDR1 is MNHNS and CDR2 is SASEGT. In nucleotides, the CDR3 is TGTGCCAGCAGCGAGTATAGGCAGTATTTT. Its translation is CASSEYRQYF.

This chain uses TRBV5-4 with TRBJ2-5; TRBD2 matches 9 bases. CDR1 SGHNT and CDR2 YYREEE come from the germline V gene (reference sequence). This CDR3 is built from 14 residues. The J segment lost 2 bases and the V segment lost 7 bases, leaving 6 bases of the junction unmatched. The CDR3: CASCSGSQQETQYF. The CDR3 DNA is TGTGCCAGCTGTAGCGGGAGCCAACAAGAGACCCAGTACTTC.

This rearrangement joins TRBV11-2 to TRBJ2-2; D ambiguous. The CDR3 length is 15 residues. Trimming pared 7 bases from V and 3 bases from J, leaving 15 bases between. Germline V gives CDR1 SGHAT, CDR2 FQNNGV. The CDR3 is CASTPAPLDTGELFF. The CDR3 DNA sequence: TGTGCCAGCACCCCCGCCCCTCTAGACACCGGGGAGCTGTTTTTT.

The chain carries TRBV6-5 and TRBJ1-5; tentative D call: TRBD1 (6 bases). Germline V gene data show CDR1 as MNHEY and CDR2 as SVGAGI. The CDR3 runs 13 residues. V was pared by 6 bases and J by 5 bases, with 11 bases between. As DNA, the CDR3 is TGTGCCAGCAGCCGACAGGCCGATCAGCCCCAGCATTTT. This sequence encodes CASSRQADQPQHF.

Worth noting for this clone: The sample holds other DNA sequences that translate to the same CDR3. J is TRBJ2-7 and V is TRBV5-1; no firm D call. Per the germline V gene, CDR1 is SGHRS and CDR2 is YFSETQ. Trimming removed 3 bases at V and 0 bases at J, with 4 bases between. This CDR3 region has 12 residues. The CDR3 bases are TGCGCCAGCAGCTGGGACTCCTACGAGCAGTACTTC. Amino acid sequence: CASSWDSYEQYF.

The chain combines TRBV28 with TRBJ2-7, with D unresolved. The CDR3 is 14 amino acids. The germline V and J ends were trimmed by 5 bases and 1 base, with 12 bases remaining between them. Germline V gene sequence: CDR1 MDHEN, CDR2 SYDVKM. The CDR3 spells CASSLPSGSYEQYF. The CDR3 DNA reads TGTGCCAGCAGTCTCCCCTCCGGGTCCTACGAGCAGTACTTC.

This sequence joins TRBV28 and TRBJ2-5, with D possibly TRBD2 on 7 matching bases. Trimming stripped 8 bases from V and 1 base from J, with 17 bases between. This CDR3 is 15 amino acids long. CDR1 and CDR2 from the germline V gene are MDHEN and SYDVKM. The CDR3 loop is CASGRQASGQETQYF. For the CDR3, the DNA is TGTGCCAGCGGCCGACAGGCTAGCGGCCAAGAGACCCAGTACTTC.

The rearrangement joins TRBV28 to TRBJ1-2; D call uncertain. CDR3 length equals 13 residues. Germline CDR1 is MDHEN and CDR2 is SYDVKM. Between the trimmed V and J ends, which lost 4 bases and 8 bases, there was a span of 14 bases. The CDR3: CASSSHSGFGYTF. The CDR3 DNA sequence: TGTGCCAGCAGTTCCCATTCGGGATTCGGCTACACCTTC.

V is TRBV6-6 and J is TRBJ2-1; 10 bases agree with TRBD1. This CDR3 comprises 15 residues. V shed 8 bases and J 2 bases; nucleotides not matched to a gene: 6. Germline CDR1 is MNHNY and CDR2 is SVGAGI (reference sequence). The CDR3 DNA follows: TGTGCCAGCGCCCCCGGGACAGGGGCCTACAATGAGCAGTTCTTC. Encoded protein: CASAPGTGAYNEQFF.

The chain carries TRBV4-1 and TRBJ2-2, with 8 bases that match TRBD2. The CDR3 sequence is 18 residues long. The ends lost 2 bases at V and 0 bases at J; junction bases unmatched: 8. Germline V lookup: CDR1 MGHRA, CDR2 YSYEKL. The CDR3 loop reads CASSQLTSGPPNTGELFF. In DNA, the CDR3 is TGCGCCAGCAGCCAACTCACTAGCGGACCCCCGAACACCGGGGAGCTGTTTTTT.